This T cell receptor (beta chain) was recovered during a study of CD8 T cells in ankylosing spondylitis. Whole-study results and caveats: Relatively scarce in peripheral blood, disease-linked clones were CD8+. A TCR beta motif of about 8 highly homologous variants appeared characteristic of ankylosing spondylitis blood. A number of the motif variants had already been described in reactive arthritis synovial fluid and blood. Researchers reportedly found disease-linked clones significantly enriched in matched ankylosing spondylitis synovial fluid.

TCR beta libraries were made by quantitative 5'-RACE with molecular barcodes. TCRdb processed the 5' RACE reads anew with MiXCR; each CDR3 protein has one entry. The sample lists about 460,000 distinct CDR3 sequences, roughly 5.3% seen once, with around 3.5% in the top ten. The CDR3 covers 10 residues. Germline V gives CDR1 SQVTM, CDR2 ANQGSEA. Trimming took off 4 bases at V and 1 base at J, with 0 bases between the two ends. This clonotype appeared many times. Its antigen remains unidentified. V is TRBV29-1 and J is TRBJ2-3; D not resolved. This receptor was obtained from a male donor with ankylosing spondylitis. Sequencing input: blood, either unsorted or a sorted T cell fraction (not recorded which). CDR3 in amino acids: CSVGTDTQYF. In nucleotides, the CDR3 is TGCAGCGTTGGCACAGATACGCAGTATTTT.